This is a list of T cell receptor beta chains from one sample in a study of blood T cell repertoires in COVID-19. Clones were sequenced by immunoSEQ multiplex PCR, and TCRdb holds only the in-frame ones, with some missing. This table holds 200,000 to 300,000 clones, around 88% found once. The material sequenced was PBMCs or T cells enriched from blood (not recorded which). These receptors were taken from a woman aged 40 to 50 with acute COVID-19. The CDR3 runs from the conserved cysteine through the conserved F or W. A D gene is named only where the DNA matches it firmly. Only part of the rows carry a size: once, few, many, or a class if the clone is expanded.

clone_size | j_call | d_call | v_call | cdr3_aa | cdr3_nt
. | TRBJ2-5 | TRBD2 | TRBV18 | CASSLPGLAGAETQYF | TGTGCCAGCTCACTGCCGGGACTAGCGGGAGCGGAGACCCAGTACTTC
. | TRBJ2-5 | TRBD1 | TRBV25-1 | CATRQGARETQYF | TGTGCCACCCGACAGGGGGCTAGGGAGACCCAGTACTTC
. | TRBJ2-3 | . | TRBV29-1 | CSVAIYTDTQYF | TGCAGCGTAGCAATATACACAGATACGCAGTATTTT
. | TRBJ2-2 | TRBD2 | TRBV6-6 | CASSSLGGRAVGELFF | TGTGCCAGCAGCTCCCTGGGCGGGAGGGCCGTCGGGGAGCTGTTTTTT
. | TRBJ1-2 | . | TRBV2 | CASSETRVPGYGYTF | TGTGCCAGCAGTGAAACCCGGGTCCCCGGCTATGGCTACACCTTC
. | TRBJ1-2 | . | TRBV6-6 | CASSEGTGRRGYTF | TGTGCCAGCAGCGAGGGCACGGGCAGACGTGGCTACACCTTC
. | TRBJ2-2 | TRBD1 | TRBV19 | CASNPQGAVGELFF | TGTGCCAGTAACCCACAGGGGGCGGTCGGGGAGCTGTTTTTT
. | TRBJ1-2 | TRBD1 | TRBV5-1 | CASSLAQGAISGYTF | TGCGCCAGCAGCTTGGCCCAGGGGGCGATATCCGGCTACACCTTC
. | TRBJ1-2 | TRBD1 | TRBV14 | CASSSRRGDRGRDYGYTF | TGTGCCAGCAGCTCCCGGCGAGGGGACAGGGGGCGCGACTATGGCTACACCTTC
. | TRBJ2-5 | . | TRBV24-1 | CATRGSGQETQYF | TGTGCCACCAGGGGTAGCGGCCAAGAGACCCAGTACTTC
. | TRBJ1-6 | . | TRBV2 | CASSERAGYNSPLHF | TGTGCCAGCAGTGAAAGGGCAGGGTATAATTCACCCCTCCACTTT
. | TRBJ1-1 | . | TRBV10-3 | CAISEEESTEAFF | TGTGCCATCAGTGAGGAAGAGAGCACTGAAGCTTTCTTT
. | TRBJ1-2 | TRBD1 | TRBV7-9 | CASSKIRGTGDYGYTF | TGTGCCAGCAGCAAGATTAGAGGGACAGGGGACTATGGCTACACCTTC
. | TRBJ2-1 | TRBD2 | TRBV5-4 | CASSLLAGVKNEQFF | TGTGCCAGCAGCCTACTAGCGGGAGTCAAGAATGAGCAGTTCTTC
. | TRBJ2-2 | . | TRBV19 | CATQDSNTGELFF | TGTGCCACCCAGGATTCGAACACCGGGGAGCTGTTTTTT
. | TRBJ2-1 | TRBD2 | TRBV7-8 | CASSFLVLAVRNNEQFF | TGTGCCAGCAGCTTCCTCGTACTAGCGGTACGGAACAATGAGCAGTTCTTC
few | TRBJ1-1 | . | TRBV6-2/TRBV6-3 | CASSFSGVNTEAFF | TGTGCCAGCAGTTTCTCAGGGGTCAACACTGAAGCTTTCTTT
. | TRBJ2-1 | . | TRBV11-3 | CASSLGVGRGNNEQFF | TGTGCCAGCAGCTTAGGTGTCGGGAGAGGTAACAATGAGCAGTTCTTC
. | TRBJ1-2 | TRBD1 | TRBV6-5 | CASRMDRGYGYTF | TGTGCCAGCAGGATGGACAGGGGCTATGGCTACACCTTC
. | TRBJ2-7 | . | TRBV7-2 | CASSLAGQVSSYEQYF | TGTGCCAGCAGCTTAGCGGGACAAGTGAGCTCCTACGAGCAGTACTTC
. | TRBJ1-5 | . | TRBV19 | CASSIGGSTQPQHF | TGTGCCAGTAGTATAGGCGGGAGTACTCAGCCCCAGCATTTT
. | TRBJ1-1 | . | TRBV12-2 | CASRSGTMNTEAFF | TGTGCAAGTCGCTCCGGGACTATGAACACTGAAGCTTTCTTT
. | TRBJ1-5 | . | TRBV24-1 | CATSGGRGNQPQHF | TGTGCCACCAGTGGAGGGAGGGGCAATCAGCCCCAGCATTTT
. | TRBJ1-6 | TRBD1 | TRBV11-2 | CASSLAGQGASPLHF | TGTGCCAGCAGCTTGGCCGGACAGGGTGCTTCACCCCTCCACTTT